The 7 T cell receptor beta chains below were found in one sample sequenced in a study of Tregs in tolerant kidney transplant recipients. Here immunoSEQ multiplex PCR was the method, and the copy in TCRdb shows in-frame clones only, minus some. Here the sample spans around 61,000 clones, approximately 89% being singletons. The nonmyeloablative bone marrow transplants came from related graft donors, with transient mixed chimerism. The sample here was CD4+ T cells from blood (PBMCs), taken 6 months after the transplant. The receptors were sampled from a human patient who received a combined kidney and bone marrow transplant. Some T cells may be transferred from the graft donor.

The V gene is TRBV28, the J gene TRBJ2-1, with TRBD2 identical over 8 bases. With V trimmed by 2 bases and J by 11 bases, 14 bases remained unmatched. This CDR3 has 16 residues. Germline assignment: CDR1 MDHEN and CDR2 SYDVKM. CDR3 protein: CASSLAAGGPQNQQFF. DNA of the CDR3: TGTGCCAGCAGTTTAGCCGCGGGGGGCCCCCAGAATCAGCAGTTCTTC.

The chain uses TRBV5-1 and TRBJ2-5, with 7 bases that match TRBD2. The V gene's germline CDR1 is SGHRS and CDR2 YFSETQ. The CDR3 contains 14 residues. V lost 0 bases, J lost 5 bases, and 4 bases stayed unmatched. CDR3 coding DNA: TGCGCCAGCAGCTTGGGGCAGGGAGGGGAGACCCAGTACTTC. Translation: CASSLGQGGETQYF.

The genes are TRBV27 and TRBJ2-1; D perhaps matches TRBD2 (6 bases). This CDR3 has 15 amino acids. Germline V gene data show CDR1 as MNHEY and CDR2 as SMNVEV (reference sequence). V dropped 4 bases and J dropped 4 bases, with 14 bases sitting between them. CDR3 coding DNA: TGTGCCAGCAGTTCTGGACTAAGCGGGTACAATGAGCAGTTCTTC. It specifies CASSSGLSGYNEQFF.

The chain is built from TRBV12-5 and TRBJ2-1, with a possible D match to TRBD1 (5 bases). Trimming cost V 1 base and J 0 bases, with 16 bases left between them. The CDR3 has 18 residues. Germline V gene lookup returns CDR1 LGHNT and CDR2 FRNRAP. For the CDR3, the DNA is TGTGCTAGTGGTTTGGGGCTGAAGGACAAATACTCCTACAATGAGCAGTTCTTC. Translation gives CASGLGLKDKYSYNEQFF.

The chain links TRBV27 to TRBJ1-5; D is ambiguous. The V gene's germline CDR1 is MNHEY and CDR2 SMNVEV (reference sequence). Trimming took 6 bases from V and 2 from J, leaving 14 bases between them. This CDR3 region has 15 residues. In nucleotides, the CDR3 is TGTGCCAGCAGCTCAAGATGGGGAGGCAATCAGCCCCAGCATTTT. This codes for CASSSRWGGNQPQHF.

The chain combines TRBV5-1 with TRBJ2-5; the match to TRBD1 covers 7 bases. Trimming took 2 bases from V and 4 from J; bases not matched to a gene: 8. This CDR3 is built from 15 residues. Germline V lookup: CDR1 SGHRS, CDR2 YFSETQ. The CDR3 coding sequence is TGCGCCAGCAGCTTTCAGGGGGAGACTGTAGAGACCCAGTACTTC. Encoded protein: CASSFQGETVETQYF.

This chain connects TRBV11-3 to TRBJ2-3; TRBD2 matches 11 bases. CDR1 SGHNT and CDR2 YENEEA come from the germline V gene. The CDR3 has 17 amino acids. V dropped 5 bases and J dropped 0; count of bases not matched to a gene: 7. CDR3 DNA sequence: TGTGCCAGCAGCCCGAGAAGACTAGCGGGGAGCACAGATACGCAGTATTTT. Translation: CASSPRRLAGSTDTQYF.